Many counts were recorded for the clone carrying this T cell receptor beta chain. Its antigen remains unidentified. TCRdb ran MiXCR on the 5' RACE reads and lists one entry per CDR3 protein. Of about 540,000 distinct CDR3 sequences listed, roughly 13% are singletons. The data were obtained in a study of CD8 T cells in ankylosing spondylitis. Study observations and caveats: A motif in TCR beta, a set of under ten highly homologous variants, appeared characteristic of ankylosing spondylitis blood.

Sequenced sample: blood, either unsorted or a sorted T cell fraction (not recorded which). The sequence came from a male donor with ankylosing spondylitis.

For the CDR3, the DNA is TGTGCCAGCAGTTATGTGTCTCCCGGGGAGCTGTTTTTT. It specifies CASSYVSPGELFF. The chain employs TRBV12-3 or TRBV12-4 and TRBJ2-2; no definite D call. CDR3 length equals 13 residues. V lost 4 bases, J lost 6 bases, and 9 bases lay in between.